This entry lists 5 T cell receptor beta chains sequenced from one sample in a study of blood T cell repertoires in COVID-19. The protocol was immunoSEQ multiplex PCR, while the TCRdb copy is restricted to in-frame clones and leaves out a portion. The sample lists about 210,000 clones, 75% to 85% occurring once. Specimen: PBMCs or T cells enriched from blood (not recorded which). The origin of the receptors is a man aged 25-45 years with acute COVID-19.

This sequence joins TRBV12-3 or TRBV12-4 and TRBJ2-7; the D gene is possibly TRBD1 (5 bases). The CDR3 runs to 13 residues. V was pared by 5 bases and J by 0 bases, with 8 bases between. The CDR3 is CASSPDNSYEQYF. CDR3 nucleotide sequence: TGTGCCAGCAGTCCGGACAACTCCTACGAGCAGTACTTC.

J is TRBJ1-5 and V is TRBV3-1 (or the pseudogene TRBV3-2), with a weak D call TRBD1 (6 bases). The CDR3 length is 16 residues. Trimming removed 3 bases from V and 4 bases from J, with 16 bases in between. The germline CDR1 and CDR2 sequences are LGHDT and YNNKEL (reference sequence). CDR3 region: CASSQGGGAKNQPQHF. The CDR3 region has the DNA TGTGCCAGCAGCCAGGGTGGGGGGGCTAAGAATCAGCCCCAGCATTTT.

The chain links TRBV6-4 to TRBJ2-7; 14 bases fit TRBD2. Germline CDR1 is MRHNA and CDR2 is SNTAGT. The CDR3 contains 14 residues. V gave up 2 bases and J gave up 6 bases; unmatched junction bases: 0. The CDR3 region has the DNA TGTGCCAGCAGTGACGGACTAGCGGGGGGCGAGCAGTACTTC. Protein product: CASSDGLAGGEQYF.

The chain combines TRBV10-2 with TRBJ1-1; D is perhaps TRBD1 (5 bases). The CDR3 is made up of 12 amino acids. Germline loops: CDR1 WSHSY, CDR2 SAAADI. V lost 10 bases, J lost 1 base, and 10 bases lay in between. The CDR3 is CATGHWNTEAFF. The DNA of the CDR3 is TGCGCCACAGGGCATTGGAACACTGAAGCTTTCTTT.

The rearrangement uses TRBV28 and TRBJ1-3; D might be TRBD1 (5 bases). The CDR3 totals 14 residues. CDR1 is MDHEN and CDR2 is SYDVKM in the germline V gene. V lost 6 bases and J 5 bases, leaving 14 bases between the germline ends. The CDR3: CASSLDTVRNTIYF. CDR3 coding DNA: TGTGCCAGCAGCCTGGACACCGTGAGAAACACCATATATTTT. Full variable domain (missing parts from reference TRBV28 and TRBJ1-3): DVKVTQSSRYLVKRTGEKVFLECVQDMDHENMFWYRQDPGLGLRLIYFSYDVKMKEKGDIPEGYSVSREKKERFSLILESASTNQTSMYLCASSLDTVRNTIYFGEGSWLTVV.